The sequence of this T cell receptor beta chain was determined in a study of T cell repertoires in aging, cancer and after chemotherapy. TRB rearrangements spanning V, D and J were amplified using mixed TRB-A/B primers. From the multiplex PCR reads, TCRdb called clonotypes with MiXCR, one entry per CDR3 protein. Here the sample spans 10,000 to 15,000 distinct CDR3 sequences, about 29% being singletons. The CDR3 is made up of 20 amino acids. With 4 bases clipped from V and 1 base from J, the junction kept 13 bases outside the gene matches. CDR1 SGHRS and CDR2 YFSETQ come from the germline V gene. The template was genomic DNA from peripheral blood, not RNA.

The clonotype originates from a human donor with a blood cancer. The J gene is TRBJ2-3, the V gene TRBV5-1, with TRBD2 matching 15 bases. Input material: blood. The CDR3 bases are TGCGCCAGCAGCCTAGGACTAGCGGGAGGGCCGATTCTTGGCACAGATACGCAGTATTTT. Encoded protein: CASSLGLAGGPILGTDTQYF.